These 17 T cell receptor beta chains were all obtained from the same sample, sequenced in a study of cytomegalovirus exposure and HLA in healthy donors. PCR employed 60 Vbeta and 13 Jbeta primers. The assay was immunoSEQ multiplex PCR, and TCRdb's table has in-frame clones only and misses some. The sample consists of some 150,000 clones, 78% of them appearing once. The sequenced sample consisted of PBMCs. These TCRs come from a man aged 35 to 55 in good health and CMV-seropositive.

This chain joins TRBV7-9 and TRBJ2-3; 7 nucleotides match TRBD2. Germline loops: CDR1 SEHNR, CDR2 FQNEAQ (reference sequence). The CDR3 sequence is 16 residues long. V dropped 2 bases and J dropped 2; count of bases not matched to a gene: 7. The CDR3 region has the DNA TGTGCCAGCAGCTTATTCGCGGGAGCCACCACAGATACGCAGTATTTT. Amino acids: CASSLFAGATTDTQYF.

This chain connects TRBV19 to TRBJ1-1; 9 bases are a match to TRBD1. In germline, CDR1 is LNHDA, CDR2 SQIVND (reference sequence). The CDR3 consists of 15 residues. V was clipped by 5 bases and J by 3 bases; unmatched bases: 7. This chain's CDR3 is CASSHTGGLYTEAFF. As DNA, the CDR3 is TGTGCCAGTAGTCACACAGGGGGCCTCTACACTGAAGCTTTCTTT. Full variable domain (rest looked up from reference TRBV19 and TRBJ1-1): DGGITQSPKYLFRKEGQNVTLSCEQNLNHDAMYWYRQDPGQGLRLIYYSQIVNDFQKGDIAEGYSVSREKKESFPLTVTSAQKNPTAFYLCASSHTGGLYTEAFFGQGTRLTVV.

The CDR3 nucleotides read TGCAGCGTTGTAAGCGATGGAAAAAGCAATCAGCCCCAGCATTTT. Its protein product is CSVVSDGKSNQPQHF. This chain links TRBV29-1 with TRBJ1-5, with unresolved D. This CDR3 has 15 residues. Germline V CDR1 and CDR2: SQVTM, ANQGSEA. Trimming removed 4 bases from V and 1 base from J, with 14 bases in between.

The table lists this clone with a count of one. The rearrangement links TRBV10-3 to TRBJ1-2; no firm D call. There are 14 residues in the CDR3. Trimming pared 0 bases from V and 0 bases from J, leaving 5 bases between. The germline V gene encodes CDR1 ENHRY and CDR2 SYGVKD. CDR3 sequence: CAISESETNYGYTF. The DNA for the CDR3 is TGTGCCATCAGTGAGTCTGAGACTAACTATGGCTACACCTTC.

The chain carries TRBV6-5 and TRBJ2-1; TRBD2 matches at 7 bases. V lost 6 bases and J lost 5; bases outside the gene matches: 4. The germline CDR1 and CDR2 sequences are MNHEY and SVGAGI. CDR3 length: 13 residues. DNA for the CDR3: TGTGCCAGCAGCGGGACTACAAACAATGAGCAGTTCTTC. Its translation: CASSGTTNNEQFF.

This clone was counted only a few times. The chain has TRBV7-9 and TRBJ2-1, with a possible D match to TRBD2 (6 bases). The CDR3 runs to 16 residues. Between the trimmed V and J ends, which lost 4 bases and 0 bases, there was a span of 13 bases. Germline V gene sequence: CDR1 SEHNR, CDR2 FQNEAQ (reference sequence). CDR3 protein: CASSSQTSPSYNEQFF. The CDR3 DNA follows: TGTGCCAGCAGCTCCCAAACTAGCCCCTCCTACAATGAGCAGTTCTTC.

The rearrangement links TRBV11-3 to TRBJ2-1; the D gene is possibly TRBD2 (6 bases). CDR3 length equals 18 residues. Germline CDR1 and CDR2: SGHNT and YENEEA. Trimming took off 1 base at V and 2 bases at J, with 18 bases between the two ends. CDR3 in DNA: TGTGCCAGCAGCTTAGCTCCCCCCCGGGACTGGACCTACAATGAGCAGTTCTTC. Translated: CASSLAPPRDWTYNEQFF.

This clone was seen a few times. This rearrangement joins TRBV29-1 to TRBJ2-7; tentative D call: TRBD2 (5 bases). The CDR3 totals 14 residues. V lost 4 bases and J 2 bases, leaving 15 bases between the germline ends. Per the germline V gene, CDR1 is SQVTM and CDR2 is ANQGSEA. CDR3: CSVVVGSVPYEQYF. The CDR3 bases are TGCAGCGTTGTGGTGGGTAGCGTTCCCTACGAGCAGTACTTC.

With respect to this clone: No conserved phenylalanine or tryptophan ends this CDR3, so it is likely a read error. This sequence joins TRBV15 and TRBJ1-2, with D perhaps TRBD1 (6 bases). The CDR3 totals 14 residues. The germline CDR1 and CDR2 sequences are LNHNV and YYDKDF (reference sequence). Trimming stripped 2 bases from V and 6 bases from J, with 13 bases between. This CDR3 is CATSRIRGTNGYTL. DNA of the CDR3: TGTGCCACCAGCAGAATCAGGGGTACGAATGGCTACACCCTC.

V usage is TRBV11-1 and J usage is TRBJ1-1; TRBD1 aligns across 7 bases. Germline V gives CDR1 SGHAT, CDR2 FQDESV (reference sequence). V shed 4 bases and J 4 bases; nucleotides not matched to a gene: 0. The CDR3 is made up of 12 amino acids. This chain's CDR3 is CASSYRGTEAFF. The DNA for the CDR3 is TGTGCCAGCAGCTACAGGGGCACTGAAGCTTTCTTT.

The V gene is TRBV7-2, the J gene TRBJ2-7; TRBD2 matches 11 bases. This CDR3 contains 15 residues. The ends lost 5 bases at V and 4 bases at J; junction bases unmatched: 7. The V gene's germline CDR1 is SGHTA and CDR2 FQGNSA. CDR3 DNA: TGTGCCAGCAGCCGCCCCTCTAGCGGGAGGTACGAGCAGTACTTC. This codes for CASSRPSSGRYEQYF.

In its sample, this clone was seen a few times. V is TRBV28 and J is TRBJ2-1; 8 bases fit TRBD2. Germline loops: CDR1 MDHEN, CDR2 SYDVKM. This CDR3 contains 15 residues. The CDR3 DNA follows: TGTATCACCGGGAGCGGGAGAGCCTCCTACAATGAGCAGTTCTTC. Translated: CITGSGRASYNEQFF.

This chain links TRBV18 with TRBJ1-5, with D possibly TRBD1 on 5 matching bases. This CDR3 contains 13 residues. The V gene lost 2 bases and the J gene lost 7 bases, with 9 bases spanning the gap. Germline V CDR1 and CDR2: KGHSH, LQKENI. The CDR3 nucleotides read TGTGCCAGCTCACCATCAGGGCAACAGCCCCAGCATTTT. This encodes CASSPSGQQPQHF. The full variable domain, rest sourced from reference TRBV18 and TRBJ1-5, is NAGVMQNPRHLVRRRGQEARLRCSPMKGHSHVYWYRQLPEEGLKFMVYLQKENIIDESGMPKERFSAEFPKEGPSILRIQQVVRGDSAAYFCASSPSGQQPQHFGDGTRLSIL.

This sequence joins TRBV6-1 and TRBJ1-4; 8 bases are shared with TRBD1. The J segment lost 4 bases and the V segment lost 4 bases, leaving 14 bases of the junction unmatched. This CDR3 contains 18 residues. Germline assignment: CDR1 MNHNS and CDR2 SASEGT. The CDR3 reads CASSGAGGAILGNEKLFF. The CDR3 DNA reads TGTGCCAGCAGTGGGGCAGGGGGCGCGATTCTGGGTAATGAAAAACTGTTTTTT.

A few counts support this clone. This chain uses TRBV30 with TRBJ1-6; the D is unclear. In germline, CDR1 is GTSNPN, CDR2 SVGIG (reference sequence). The CDR3 spans 16 residues. The ends were cut back, 2 bases at V and 0 bases at J, with 11 bases in the middle. CDR3 nucleotide sequence: TGTGCCTGGAGTCCGCGGGTTCGCTCCTATAATTCACCCCTCCACTTT. Translation: CAWSPRVRSYNSPLHF.

This clone was seen only a few times. The genes are TRBV2 and TRBJ2-1; 8 nucleotides line up with TRBD2. There are 15 residues in the CDR3. J lost 8 bases, V lost 1 base, and 7 bases had no gene match. Germline assignment: CDR1 SNHLY and CDR2 FYNNEI. In DNA, the CDR3 is TGTGCCAGCAGTGAAGGGTCGGCGGGAGGCTATGAGCAGTTCTTC. Translation: CASSEGSAGGYEQFF. Looking up the rest from reference TRBV2 and TRBJ2-1 gives the full variable domain: EPEVTQTPSHQVTQMGQEVILRCVPISNHLYFYWYRQILGQKVEFLVSFYNNEISEKSEIFDDQFSVERPDGSNFTLKIRSTKLEDSAMYFCASSEGSAGGYEQFFGPGTRLTVL.

The chain couples TRBV7-2 to TRBJ2-1; TRBD2 agrees at 11 bases. Trimming removed 0 bases from V and 8 bases from J; junction bases left unmatched: 12. The CDR3 length is 18 residues. Germline values: CDR1 SGHTA, CDR2 FQGNSA. This CDR3 is CASSLARGLAGAPHEQFF. CDR3 nucleotide sequence: TGTGCCAGCAGCTTAGCGAGAGGACTAGCGGGCGCCCCCCATGAGCAGTTCTTC.